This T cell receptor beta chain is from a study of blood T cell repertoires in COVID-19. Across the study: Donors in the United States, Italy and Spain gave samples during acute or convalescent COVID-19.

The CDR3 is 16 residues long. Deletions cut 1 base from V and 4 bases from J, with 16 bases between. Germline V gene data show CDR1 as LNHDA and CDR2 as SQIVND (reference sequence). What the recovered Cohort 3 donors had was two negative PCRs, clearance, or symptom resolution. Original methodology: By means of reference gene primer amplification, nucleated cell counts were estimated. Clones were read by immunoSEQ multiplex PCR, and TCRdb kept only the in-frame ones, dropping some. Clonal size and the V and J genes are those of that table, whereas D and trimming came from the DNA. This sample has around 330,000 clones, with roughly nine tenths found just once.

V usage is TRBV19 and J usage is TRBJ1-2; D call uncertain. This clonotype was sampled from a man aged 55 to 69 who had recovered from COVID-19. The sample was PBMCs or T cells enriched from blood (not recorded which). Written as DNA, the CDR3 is TGTGCCAGTAGTATAGGGACTACGGGGAACATCTATGGCTACACCTTC. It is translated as CASSIGTTGNIYGYTF.